Following are 13 T cell receptor beta chains from one sample sequenced in a study of blood T cell repertoires in COVID-19. Produced via immunoSEQ multiplex PCR; TCRdb's table is partial and in-frame only. The sample includes over 250,000 clones, nearly 90% of them seen just once. Sequenced sample: PBMCs or T cells enriched from blood (not recorded which). The receptor source for this set is a woman aged 55-69 years who had recovered from COVID-19.

This clone has more than one count but fewer than ten. The gene calls are TRBV2 and TRBJ1-5; D uncertain. This CDR3 is built from 13 residues. V shed 7 bases and J shed 6 bases, with 13 bases lying between them. CDR1 is SNHLY, CDR2 FYNNEI, per germline. The CDR3 nucleotides read TGTGCCAGCAAATGGCGGGCTACTCAGCCCCAGCATTTT. Translation: CASKWRATQPQHF.

The chain couples TRBV29-1 to TRBJ2-2, with D possibly being TRBD1 (6 bases). V lost 7 bases to trimming and J lost 1 base, with 7 bases between them. The CDR3 has 12 amino acids. Per the germline V gene, CDR1 is SQVTM and CDR2 is ANQGSEA. The CDR3 region is CSGGQNTGELFF. CDR3 bases: TGCAGCGGGGGACAGAACACCGGGGAGCTGTTTTTT.

The genes are TRBV19 and TRBJ1-5; 7 bases match TRBD1. V lost 6 bases to trimming and J lost 3 bases; unmatched junction nucleotides: 8. CDR3 length: 15 residues. The germline V gene encodes CDR1 LNHDA and CDR2 SQIVND (reference sequence). CDR3 sequence: CASRIGGQFNQPQHF. CDR3 DNA: TGTGCCAGTAGGATTGGGGGACAGTTCAATCAGCCCCAGCATTTT. Full variable domain (outside the CDR3, taken from reference TRBV19 and TRBJ1-5): DGGITQSPKYLFRKEGQNVTLSCEQNLNHDAMYWYRQDPGQGLRLIYYSQIVNDFQKGDIAEGYSVSREKKESFPLTVTSAQKNPTAFYLCASRIGGQFNQPQHFGDGTRLSIL.

The sample holds one count of this clone. The gene calls are TRBV4-1 and TRBJ2-3; TRBD2 matches at 13 bases. This CDR3 has 20 amino acids. Germline V gives CDR1 MGHRA, CDR2 YSYEKL. J was trimmed by 0 bases and V by 0 bases; bases with no gene match: 9. In nucleotides, the CDR3 is TGCGCCAGCAGCCAAGAACCGGGACTAGCGGGGTTCTCTAGCACAGATACGCAGTATTTT. It codes for CASSQEPGLAGFSSTDTQYF.

CDR3 sequence: CASTHEGATTGNTIYF. DNA for the CDR3: TGTGCCAGCACCCACGAGGGGGCGACTACTGGAAACACCATATATTTT. This chain connects TRBV6-6 to TRBJ1-3; TRBD1 matches at 7 bases. Trimming cost V 7 bases and J 2 bases; bases outside gene matches: 11. Germline assignment: CDR1 MNHNY and CDR2 SVGAGI (reference sequence). This CDR3 has 16 amino acids.

As DNA, the CDR3 is TGTGCCAGCTCACCTACGGTCTCCTACGAGCAGTACTTC. Amino acid sequence: CASSPTVSYEQYF. This rearrangement joins TRBV18 to TRBJ2-7; D ambiguous. The CDR3 has 13 residues. The V end lost 3 bases, the J end lost 0 bases, and 6 bases lay between the germline ends. Germline V gene lookup returns CDR1 KGHSH and CDR2 LQKENI.

This chain joins TRBV12-3 or TRBV12-4 and TRBJ1-6, with D uncertain. The V end was cut by 4 bases, the J end by 8 bases, with 3 bases between. CDR3 length equals 11 residues. In DNA, the CDR3 is TGTGCCAGCAGTTCTTATTCACCCCTCCACTTT. As protein: CASSSYSPLHF.

The chain recombines TRBV2 with TRBJ2-5; 9 nucleotides align to TRBD2. The CDR3 runs to 16 residues. CDR1 SNHLY and CDR2 FYNNEI come from the germline V gene. The V and J ends lost 1 base and 0 bases, in that order; junction bases with no gene match: 3. The CDR3 loop is CASSEGAGGYQETQYF. The CDR3 DNA follows: TGTGCCAGCAGTGAAGGAGCGGGGGGCTACCAAGAGACCCAGTACTTC.

This clone has more than one count but fewer than ten. The chain carries TRBV18 and TRBJ1-5; tentative D call: TRBD1 (6 bases). CDR3 size: 14 residues. V was clipped by 6 bases and J by 1 base, with 10 bases between them. CDR1 KGHSH and CDR2 LQKENI come from the germline V gene. This chain's CDR3 is CASSQGTSNQPQHF. The DNA of the CDR3 is TGTGCCAGCTCCCAGGGGACGAGCAATCAGCCCCAGCATTTT.

The V and J genes are TRBV28 and TRBJ1-5, with D unresolved. CDR1 is MDHEN and CDR2 is SYDVKM in the germline V gene. V was shortened by 3 bases and J by 7 bases, with 7 bases between the two germline ends. The length of the CDR3 is 12 residues. The DNA of the CDR3 is TGTGCCAGCAGTTTTGTTATGCAGCCCCAGCATTTT. This encodes CASSFVMQPQHF.

The V and J genes are TRBV7-8 and TRBJ2-7; D is perhaps TRBD1 (5 bases). The germline V gene encodes CDR1 SGHVS and CDR2 FQNEAQ. The V gene lost 11 bases and the J gene lost 3 bases, with 17 bases spanning the gap. The CDR3 length is 13 residues. The CDR3 loop is CASGASKGYEQYF. The CDR3, as DNA: TGTGCCTCTGGGGCCAGTAAGGGCTACGAGCAGTACTTC. Combining the CDR3 with reference TRBV7-8 and TRBJ2-7 gives the whole variable domain GAGVSQSPRYKVAKRGQDVALRCDPISGHVSLFWYQQALGQGPEFLTYFQNEAQLDKSGLPSDRFFAERPEGSVSTLKIQRTQQEDSAVYLCASGASKGYEQYFGPGTRLTVT.

This clone was seen only once. The chain carries TRBV28 and TRBJ2-7; TRBD1 matches 8 bases. The CDR3 contains 15 residues. The V segment lost 7 bases and the J segment 3 bases; nucleotides outside the gene matches: 11. Germline CDR1 reads MDHEN; CDR2 reads SYDVKM. The CDR3 DNA reads as TGTGCCAGCAAGCGCACAATACAGGGGGTCTACGAGCAGTACTTC. This codes for CASKRTIQGVYEQYF.

This chain joins TRBV27 and TRBJ1-6; weak D call: TRBD1 (5 bases). V was clipped by 4 bases and J by 8 bases, with 12 bases between them. CDR1 is MNHEY and CDR2 is SMNVEV in the germline V gene (reference sequence). The CDR3 consists of 14 residues. CDR3 sequence: CASSWQGNDSPLHF. The CDR3 DNA follows: TGTGCCAGCAGTTGGCAGGGTAATGATTCACCCCTCCACTTT.